A selection of T cell receptor beta chains follows, all from one sample in a study of blood T cell repertoires in COVID-19. Produced via immunoSEQ multiplex PCR; TCRdb's table is partial and in-frame only. The repertoire holds around 140,000 clones, with about 89% as singletons. The specimen was peripheral blood. These receptor sequences come from a man aged 60 to 69 with active or convalescent COVID-19. Both conserved end residues are part of each CDR3. D genes are given only for firm matches. Clone size, where shown, is once, few, many, or a class for clones that have expanded.

>TRBJ1-1|TRBV2|TRBD1|.
TGTGCCAGAAGGACAGGGGAGGGAACTGAAGCTTTCTTT
CARRTGEGTEAFF
>TRBJ2-5|TRBV24-1|.|.
TGTGCCACCAGTGGAACTTCAGGGGACCAAGAGACCCAGTACTTC
CATSGTSGDQETQYF
>TRBJ2-3|TRBV28|TRBD2|few
TGTGCCAGCACTTTATACCGAGGAGCGGGAGGCAACACAGATACGCAGTATTTT
CASTLYRGAGGNTDTQYF
>TRBJ2-7|TRBV10-3|TRBD2|.
TGTGCCACCAGGATGTCGAGCGGGAGCTCCTACGAGCAGTACTTC
CATRMSSGSSYEQYF
>TRBJ2-5|TRBV7-2|.|.
TGTGCCAGCAGCTATAGCGCCGTCAGCCAAGAGACCCAGTACTTC
CASSYSAVSQETQYF
>TRBJ2-1|TRBV19|TRBD2|.
TGTGCCAGTAGTATATCCCGACTAGCGGGGGTACCTAGTGAGCAGTTCTTC
CASSISRLAGVPSEQFF
>TRBJ2-4|TRBV7-2|TRBD1|once
TGTGCCAGCAGCGTGACAGGGAACAGAAACATTCAGTACTTC
CASSVTGNRNIQYF
>TRBJ2-6|TRBV28|.|.
TGTGCCAGCAGTTCCCACAGGGTCTCTGGGGCCAACGTCCTGACTTTC
CASSSHRVSGANVLTF
>TRBJ2-2|TRBV27|.|.
TGTGCCAGCAGTTTATATCAGGGTTTCACCGGGGAGCTGTTTTTT
CASSLYQGFTGELFF
>TRBJ2-2|TRBV5-8|.|few
TGTGCCAGCAGCTTGGACAGCCGGCAGGAGCTGTTTTTT
CASSLDSRQELFF
>TRBJ2-4|TRBV6-1|.|.
TGTGCCAGCAGTGAAGCTGGGCAGACCCGAGCCAAAAACATTCAGTACTTC
CASSEAGQTRAKNIQYF
>TRBJ2-5|TRBV27|.|.
TGTGCCAGCCCCCGCCAGTACTTC
CASPRQYF
>TRBJ1-1|TRBV3-1/TRBV3-2|.|.
TGTGCCAGCAGCCAAGCAGGGGTCCCTGAAGCTTTCTTT
CASSQAGVPEAFF
>TRBJ1-5|TRBV7-6|.|.
TGTGCCAGCAGCAGCTACAATCAGCCCCAGCATTTT
CASSSYNQPQHF
>TRBJ2-7|TRBV7-7|.|once
TGTGCTAGCAGCTTAGCGACGGCAGGCGAGCAGTACTTC
CASSLATAGEQYF
>TRBJ2-3|TRBV7-2|TRBD2|.
TGTGCCAGCAGCTCGCAGCGGGGGGCCGATACGCAGTATTTT
CASSSQRGADTQYF
>TRBJ2-1|TRBV6-2/TRBV6-3|.|.
TGTGCCAGCAGTACGACCACCCCCCGGGACAATGAGCAGTTCTTC
CASSTTTPRDNEQFF
>TRBJ2-1|TRBV7-2|.|.
TGTGCCAGCAGCACTCTCTACAGGGGAGGCGAGCAGTTCTTC
CASSTLYRGGEQFF
>TRBJ1-2|TRBV3-1/TRBV3-2|TRBD1|.
TGTGCCAGCAGCCAAGTCACAACAGGGGGAGACTATGGCTACACCTTC
CASSQVTTGGDYGYTF
>TRBJ2-3|TRBV28|TRBD2|.
TGTGCCAGCATTTCTAGCGGGGGTAGGACAGATACGCAGTATTTT
CASISSGGRTDTQYF
>TRBJ2-7|TRBV28|.|once
TGTGCCAGCAGTTTGACCGGGAGCGCCCACTACGAGCAGTACTTC
CASSLTGSAHYEQYF
>TRBJ1-2|TRBV28|.|.
TGTGCCAGCACCGTAGGCACGGGCTATGGCTACACCTTC
CASTVGTGYGYTF